The rows below give T cell receptor beta chains drawn from one sample of a study of T cell responses to AZD1222 COVID-19 vaccine. TCRdb's table, derived via immunoSEQ multiplex PCR, lists solely in-frame clones and lacks some. The sample includes 130,000 to 150,000 clones, about 86% of them seen just once. The sample was peripheral blood, taken 28 days after the second AZD1222 dose. Receptors originate from an adult who received the AZD1222 COVID-19 vaccine. Each CDR3 is given with its conserved first and last residue. D genes are given only for firm matches. Expanded clones are given a class, and other clones once, few, many or no size at all.

cdr3_length	clone_size	d_call	v_call	j_call	cdr3_aa	cdr3_nt
15	once	TRBD1	TRBV4-1	TRBJ2-7	CASSYRDRGFDEQYF	TGCGCCAGCAGCTATCGGGACAGGGGGTTCGATGAGCAGTACTTC
16	.	TRBD1	TRBV18	TRBJ1-5	CASSPVGQGAGQPQHF	TGTGCCAGCTCACCAGTTGGACAGGGGGCTGGTCAGCCCCAGCATTTT
13	.	.	TRBV15	TRBJ2-7	CATSRGSPHEQYF	TGTGCCACCAGCAGAGGTTCACCCCACGAGCAGTACTTC
14	once	.	TRBV7-9	TRBJ2-2	CASSPRRDTGELFF	TGTGCCAGCAGCCCCCGTAGGGACACCGGGGAGCTGTTTTTT
16	.	TRBD2	TRBV4-2	TRBJ2-1	CASSQDSSGGYNEQFF	TGTGCCAGCAGCCAAGATTCTAGCGGGGGCTACAATGAGCAGTTCTTC
15	few	TRBD2	TRBV6-4	TRBJ2-1	CASSTTSGKGDEQFF	TGTGCCAGCAGTACAACTAGCGGGAAAGGTGATGAGCAGTTCTTC
13	.	.	TRBV2	TRBJ1-2	CASSESLVGGYTF	TGTGCCAGCAGTGAAAGCTTGGTCGGTGGCTACACCTTC
16	.	.	TRBV4-1	TRBJ2-1	CASSQVLGHTHNEQFF	TGCGCCAGCAGCCAAGTATTGGGACACACGCATAATGAGCAGTTCTTC
14	.	.	TRBV3-1/TRBV3-2	TRBJ1-2	CASSQEGGRYGYTF	TGTGCCAGCAGCCAAGAGGGCGGTCGCTATGGCTACACCTTC
15	.	.	TRBV7-2	TRBJ1-4	CASSLGVHVNEKLFF	TGTGCCAGCAGCTTAGGGGTCCACGTTAATGAAAAACTGTTTTTT